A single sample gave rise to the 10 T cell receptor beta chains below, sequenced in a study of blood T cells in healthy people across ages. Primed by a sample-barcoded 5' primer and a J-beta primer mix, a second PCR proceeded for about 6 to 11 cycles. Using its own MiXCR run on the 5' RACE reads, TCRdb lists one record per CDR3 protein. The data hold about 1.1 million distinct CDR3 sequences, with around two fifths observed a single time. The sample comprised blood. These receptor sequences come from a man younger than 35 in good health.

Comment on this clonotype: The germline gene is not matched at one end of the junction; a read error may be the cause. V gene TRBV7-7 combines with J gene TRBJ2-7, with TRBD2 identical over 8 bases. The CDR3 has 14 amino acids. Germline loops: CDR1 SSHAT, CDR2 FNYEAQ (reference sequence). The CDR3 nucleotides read TGTGCTAGCAGCTTAGGACTAGCTGGGTACGAGCAGTACTTC. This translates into CASSLGLAGYEQYF. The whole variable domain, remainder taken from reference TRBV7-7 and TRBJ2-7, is GAGVSQSPRYKVTKRGQDVTLRCDPISSHATLYWYQQALGQGPEFLTYFNYEAQPDKSGLPSDRFSAERPEGSISTLTIQRTEQRDSAMYRCASSLGLAGYEQYFGPGTRLTVT.

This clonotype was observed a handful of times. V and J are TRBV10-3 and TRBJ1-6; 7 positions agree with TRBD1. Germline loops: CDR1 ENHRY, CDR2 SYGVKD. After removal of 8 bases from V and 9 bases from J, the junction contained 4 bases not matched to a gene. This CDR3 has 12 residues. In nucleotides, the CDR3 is TGTGCCATCGCGACAGGGAGTTCACCCCTCCACTTT. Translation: CAIATGSSPLHF.

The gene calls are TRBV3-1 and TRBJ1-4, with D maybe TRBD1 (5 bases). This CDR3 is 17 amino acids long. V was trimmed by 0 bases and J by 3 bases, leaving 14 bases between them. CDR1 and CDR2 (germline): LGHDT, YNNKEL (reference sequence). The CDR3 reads CASSQDGGSKSNEKLFF. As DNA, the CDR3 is TGTGCCAGCAGCCAAGACGGGGGAAGTAAATCTAATGAAAAACTGTTTTTT.

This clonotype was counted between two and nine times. CDR3: CASSVDVNYGYTF. The CDR3 DNA follows: TGTGCCAGCAGCGTAGATGTTAACTATGGCTACACCTTC. The V and J genes are TRBV9 and TRBJ1-2; D call uncertain. This CDR3 contains 13 residues. V was trimmed by 0 bases and J by 1 base, leaving 4 bases between them. Germline V gene lookup returns CDR1 SGDLS and CDR2 YYNGEE. Drawing the rest from reference TRBV9 and TRBJ1-2, the complete variable domain is DSGVTQTPKHLITATGQRVTLRCSPRSGDLSVYWYQQSLDQGLQFLIQYYNGEERAKGNILERFSAQQFPDLHSELNLSSLELGDSALYFCASSVDVNYGYTFGSGTRLTVV.

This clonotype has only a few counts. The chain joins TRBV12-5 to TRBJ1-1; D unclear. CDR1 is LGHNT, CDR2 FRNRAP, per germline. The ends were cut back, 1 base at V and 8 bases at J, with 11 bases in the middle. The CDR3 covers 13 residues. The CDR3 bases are TGTGCTAGTGGTTTGGACAGCGAACGAGAAGCTTTCTTT. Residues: CASGLDSEREAFF.

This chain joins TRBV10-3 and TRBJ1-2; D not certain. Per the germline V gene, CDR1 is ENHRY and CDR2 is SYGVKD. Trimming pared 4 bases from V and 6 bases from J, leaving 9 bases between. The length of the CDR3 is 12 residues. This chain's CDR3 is CAISGQAHGYTF. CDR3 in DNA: TGTGCCATCAGTGGGCAGGCCCATGGCTACACCTTC.

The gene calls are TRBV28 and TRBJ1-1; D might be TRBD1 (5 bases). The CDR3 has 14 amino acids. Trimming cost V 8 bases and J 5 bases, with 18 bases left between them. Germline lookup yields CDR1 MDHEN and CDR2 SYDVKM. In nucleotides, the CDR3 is TGTGCCAGCGGCGACACGGGGGTAGGGACTGAAGCTTTCTTT. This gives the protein CASGDTGVGTEAFF.

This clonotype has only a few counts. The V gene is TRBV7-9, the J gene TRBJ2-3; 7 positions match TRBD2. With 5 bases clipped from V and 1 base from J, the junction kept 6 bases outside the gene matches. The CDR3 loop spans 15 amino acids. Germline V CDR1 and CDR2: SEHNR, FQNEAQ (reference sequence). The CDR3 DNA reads TGTGCCAGCAGCCATTCGGGGGGTGGCACAGATACGCAGTATTTT. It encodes CASSHSGGGTDTQYF.

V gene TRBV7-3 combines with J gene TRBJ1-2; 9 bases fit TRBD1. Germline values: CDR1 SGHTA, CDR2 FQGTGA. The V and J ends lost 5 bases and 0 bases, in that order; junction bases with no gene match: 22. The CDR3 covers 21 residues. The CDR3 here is CASSPLRDREYAHLANYGYTF. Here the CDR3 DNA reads TGTGCCAGCAGCCCACTTCGGGACAGGGAATATGCTCATCTAGCTAACTATGGCTACACCTTC.

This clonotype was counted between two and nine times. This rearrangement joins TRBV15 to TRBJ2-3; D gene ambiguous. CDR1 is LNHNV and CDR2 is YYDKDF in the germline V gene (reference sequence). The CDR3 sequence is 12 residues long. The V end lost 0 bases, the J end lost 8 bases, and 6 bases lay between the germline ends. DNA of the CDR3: TGTGCCACCAGCAGAGATATGGGTACGCAGTATTTT. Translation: CATSRDMGTQYF.